A single sample gave rise to the 24 T cell receptor beta chains below, sequenced in a study of blood T cell repertoires in COVID-19. Here immunoSEQ multiplex PCR was the method, and the copy in TCRdb shows in-frame clones only, minus some. The sample lists about 78,000 clones, more than 75% occurring once. Specimen: peripheral blood. These receptor sequences come from a man aged 50-60 years with active or convalescent COVID-19.

The chain has TRBV27 and TRBJ1-2, with D possibly matching TRBD1 (6 bases). The CDR3 extends over 14 amino acids. Trimming took 5 bases from V and 3 from J, leaving 13 bases between them. Germline assignment: CDR1 MNHEY and CDR2 SMNVEV (reference sequence). CDR3 sequence: CASSMRGGYYGYTF. The CDR3 nucleotides are TGTGCCAGCAGTATGCGGGGGGGCTACTATGGCTACACCTTC.

This chain uses TRBV21-1 with TRBJ2-1; the table calls TRBD1, which could not be checked here. TRBV21-1 is a pseudogene. CDR3 size: 14 residues. In DNA, the CDR3 is TGTGCCAGCAGCAAAGTACAGGGCTTAAGTGAGCAGTTCTTC. Its protein is CASSKVQGLSEQFF.

The chain joins TRBV4-1 to TRBJ2-3; 11 nucleotides line up with TRBD2. Germline lookup yields CDR1 MGHRA and CDR2 YSYEKL. V was pared by 4 bases and J by 1 base, with 4 bases of the junction left unmatched. The CDR3 contains 16 residues. CDR3 protein: CASSRKTSGGTDTQYF. CDR3 bases: TGCGCCAGCAGCCGAAAGACTAGCGGGGGCACAGATACGCAGTATTTT.

The chain has TRBV19 and TRBJ2-1; D gene unclear. V lost 1 base, J lost 1 base, and 8 bases lay in between. CDR1 and CDR2 from the germline V gene are LNHDA and SQIVND (reference sequence). The CDR3 is made up of 15 amino acids. The CDR3 here is CASSIASLSYNEQFF. Written as DNA, the CDR3 is TGTGCCAGTAGTATAGCATCGCTATCCTACAATGAGCAGTTCTTC.

The chain employs TRBV10-1 and TRBJ2-5, with a possible D match to TRBD2 (5 bases). The CDR3 extends over 15 amino acids. Germline V gene lookup returns CDR1 WNHNN and CDR2 SYGVQD (reference sequence). V lost 0 bases to trimming and J lost 1 base, with 9 bases between them. The CDR3 DNA sequence: TGCGCCAGCAGTGAGTCTCGGGCGGGCCAAGAGACCCAGTACTTC. It codes for CASSESRAGQETQYF.

The chain employs TRBV5-1 and TRBJ2-2; possible D gene TRBD1, 5 bases. V lost 4 bases, J lost 7 bases, and 11 bases lay in between. Germline loops: CDR1 SGHRS, CDR2 YFSETQ. The CDR3 loop spans 13 amino acids. The CDR3 bases are TGCGCCAGCAGCAGCGACAGTTTCGGGGAGCTGTTTTTT. Its protein product is CASSSDSFGELFF. Looking up the rest from reference TRBV5-1 and TRBJ2-2 gives the full variable domain: KAGVTQTPRYLIKTRGQQVTLSCSPISGHRSVSWYQQTPGQGLQFLFEYFSETQRNKGNFPGRFSGRQFSNSRSEMNVSTLELGDSALYLCASSSDSFGELFFGEGSRLTVL.

The CDR3: CASSQQGVGKNIQYF. CDR3 DNA: TGTGCCAGTAGCCAACAGGGGGTAGGCAAAAACATTCAGTACTTC. The gene calls are TRBV19 and TRBJ2-4; 8 positions match TRBD1. Germline trimming cut 6 bases from V and 3 bases from J; bases unmatched to any gene: 7. CDR3 size: 15 residues. Germline V gene data show CDR1 as LNHDA and CDR2 as SQIVND (reference sequence).

The chain carries TRBV19 and TRBJ2-3, with 10 bases aligning to TRBD1. The V gene's germline CDR1 is LNHDA and CDR2 SQIVND (reference sequence). V shed 5 bases and J 6 bases; nucleotides not matched to a gene: 11. CDR3 length equals 16 residues. The CDR3 nucleotides are TGTGCCAGTAGTCCCGCCGCGGGACAGGGGAGGGATACGCAGTATTTT. This gives the protein CASSPAAGQGRDTQYF.

The chain is built from TRBV2 and TRBJ2-7; weak D call: TRBD2 (5 bases). In germline, CDR1 is SNHLY, CDR2 FYNNEI. The CDR3 runs to 13 residues. V was shortened by 4 bases and J by 5 bases, with 12 bases between the two germline ends. DNA for the CDR3: TGTGCCAGCAGTGTCGGCTTCGGGGACGAGCAGTACTTC. Translated: CASSVGFGDEQYF.

This chain uses TRBV7-2 with TRBJ2-7; possible D gene TRBD1, 6 bases. CDR3 length: 14 residues. Trimming shortened V by 5 bases and J by 0 bases, and 11 bases separated the two germline ends. Germline V gene lookup returns CDR1 SGHTA and CDR2 FQGNSA. CDR3: CASSVRQDSYEQYF. For the CDR3, the DNA is TGTGCCAGCAGCGTCAGACAGGACTCCTACGAGCAGTACTTC.

This clone was detected only once. The chain recombines TRBV10-3 with TRBJ1-1; no clear D. Germline CDR1 and CDR2: ENHRY and SYGVKD. Trimming took 3 bases from V and 5 from J, leaving 10 bases between them. This CDR3 comprises 13 residues. This chain's CDR3 is CAISEVGSTEAFF. The CDR3 DNA reads TGTGCCATCAGTGAAGTGGGCTCTACTGAAGCTTTCTTT.

The chain is built from TRBV10-1 and TRBJ2-1; 10 nucleotides agree with TRBD1. The CDR3 is 14 amino acids. Germline V lookup: CDR1 WNHNN, CDR2 SYGVQD (reference sequence). The V gene end was trimmed by 7 bases and the J gene end by 8 bases; junction bases not matched to a gene: 8. CDR3 region: CASNPGQGLDEQFF. The CDR3 DNA reads as TGCGCCAGCAACCCGGGACAGGGGTTGGATGAGCAGTTCTTC.

Here the CDR3 reads CASSLGGDQETQYF. The DNA of the CDR3 is TGTGCCAGCTCTCTGGGCGGGGACCAAGAGACCCAGTACTTC. This sequence joins TRBV6-5 and TRBJ2-5; D is possibly TRBD2 (6 bases). V was trimmed by 8 bases and J by 0 bases, leaving 13 bases between them. The germline gives CDR1 MNHEY, CDR2 SVGAGI. The CDR3 totals 14 residues.

This clone was seen a handful of times. CDR3 sequence: CASSPDRGNQPQHF. The CDR3 DNA follows: TGTGCCAGCAGCCCAGACAGGGGGAATCAGCCCCAGCATTTT. The chain has TRBV3-1 (or the pseudogene TRBV3-2) and TRBJ1-5; 9 positions agree with TRBD1. The trim removed 4 bases at V and 4 bases at J, leaving 2 bases unmatched. The length of the CDR3 is 14 residues. Germline CDR1 is LGHDT and CDR2 is YNNKEL (reference sequence).

V and J are TRBV3-1 (or the pseudogene TRBV3-2) and TRBJ2-3, with D perhaps matching TRBD2 (6 bases). The length of the CDR3 is 15 residues. The V end lost 4 bases, the J end lost 4 bases, and 15 bases lay between the germline ends. CDR1 is LGHDT, CDR2 YNNKEL, per germline (reference sequence). The CDR3 here is CASSRLWRGADTQYF. The CDR3 DNA sequence: TGTGCCAGCAGCCGCCTATGGAGGGGTGCAGATACGCAGTATTTT.

This clone has just a few counts. The genes are TRBV5-6 and TRBJ2-1; TRBD1 matches at 8 bases. The CDR3 consists of 15 residues. The V gene end was trimmed by 3 bases and the J gene end by 3 bases; junction bases not matched to a gene: 5. CDR1 SGHDT and CDR2 YYEEEE come from the germline V gene. For the CDR3, the DNA is TGTGCCAGCAGCTCAGGAGGACAGGGCTACAATGAGCAGTTCTTC. As protein: CASSSGGQGYNEQFF.

The chain carries TRBV30 and TRBJ2-1, with 10 nucleotides matching TRBD2. In germline, CDR1 is GTSNPN, CDR2 SVGIG (reference sequence). The CDR3 loop spans 12 amino acids. Germline trimming cut 8 bases from V and 7 bases from J; bases unmatched to any gene: 5. CDR3 nucleotides: TGTGCCGGGGAGCGGGGGGGAAATGAGCAGTTCTTC. This encodes CAGERGGNEQFF.

The rearrangement links TRBV7-2 to TRBJ2-2; tentative D call: TRBD1 (6 bases). The CDR3 runs 15 residues. The V gene lost 1 base and the J gene lost 4 bases, with 10 bases spanning the gap. Germline values: CDR1 SGHTA, CDR2 FQGNSA. The CDR3 here is CASSLGGRSTGELFF. CDR3 bases: TGTGCCAGCAGCTTAGGGGGGCGGAGCACCGGGGAGCTGTTTTTT.

On this clone: This CDR3 is also generated by other DNA sequences in the sample. The chain recombines TRBV19 with TRBJ2-5; 10 nucleotides align to TRBD1. J lost 5 bases, V lost 5 bases, and 5 bases had no gene match. This CDR3 contains 14 residues. Germline V gene sequence: CDR1 LNHDA, CDR2 SQIVND (reference sequence). In DNA form, the CDR3 reads TGTGCCAGTAGTTCAGGACAGGGGGGTGAGACCCAGTACTTC. It yields the protein CASSSGQGGETQYF.

The chain combines TRBV29-1 with TRBJ2-5; possible D gene TRBD2, 6 bases. The V end lost 6 bases, the J end lost 5 bases, and 7 bases lay between the germline ends. CDR3 length: 10 amino acids. The V gene's germline CDR1 is SQVTM and CDR2 ANQGSEA. DNA for the CDR3: TGCAGCGTCGGAGGGGAGACCCAGTACTTC. Protein sequence: CSVGGETQYF.

V usage is TRBV15 and J usage is TRBJ1-5; D call uncertain. Between the trimmed V and J ends, which lost 6 bases and 0 bases, there was a span of 18 bases. The CDR3 has 17 residues. CDR1 is LNHNV and CDR2 is YYDKDF in the germline V gene (reference sequence). In DNA, the CDR3 is TGTGCCACCAGAGACGACCCCGAGACTTATAGCAATCAGCCCCAGCATTTT. Its translation is CATRDDPETYSNQPQHF.

For the CDR3, the DNA is TGTGCCAGCAGTGAGTTGGGGGCGAACGAAAAACTGTTTTTT. This gives the protein CASSELGANEKLFF. The chain recombines TRBV6-1 with TRBJ1-4; tentative D call: TRBD1 (6 bases). Looked up from germline, CDR1 is MNHNS and CDR2 is SASEGT. The CDR3 contains 14 residues. V was shortened by 3 bases and J by 8 bases, with 13 bases between the two germline ends.

The rearrangement joins TRBV4-3 to TRBJ2-3; 10 nucleotides line up with TRBD1. The J segment lost 1 base and the V segment lost 0 bases, leaving 10 bases of the junction unmatched. The germline gives CDR1 LGHNA, CDR2 YSLEER. The CDR3 has 19 residues. The CDR3 loop reads CASSQDWGPTGGGTDTQYF. The CDR3 bases are TGCGCCAGCAGCCAAGATTGGGGGCCGACAGGGGGCGGCACAGATACGCAGTATTTT.

The CDR3: CASSLTGGSYNEQFF. CDR3 coding DNA: TGTGCCAGCAGCTTGACAGGGGGCTCCTACAATGAGCAGTTCTTC. This chain uses TRBV7-2 with TRBJ2-1, with 9 nucleotides matching TRBD1. Trimming at V came to 3 bases and at J to 0 bases, leaving 0 bases not matched to a gene. This CDR3 is 15 amino acids long. The V gene's germline CDR1 is SGHTA and CDR2 FQGNSA.